This T cell receptor (beta chain) came from a study of blood T cell repertoires in COVID-19. Whole-study context: Sample material is recorded as cDNA or gDNA derived from T cells, B-cell-depleted T cells, or PBMCs.

Participant age was roughly 18 to 100 years, and participants resided in around 24 US areas. Allocation to cohorts depended on clinical history reported by the participants. A COVID-19 case had been met by exposed participants during the 2 weeks before study entry. This clone appeared once. Only in-frame clones appear in the TCRdb table, and some are missing; sequencing was by immunoSEQ multiplex PCR. The table has 200,000 to 250,000 clones, approximately 83% seen once; the top ten hold about 5.3%. The V end lost 3 bases, the J end lost 4 bases, and 10 bases lay between the germline ends. Germline CDR1 reads MNHEY; CDR2 reads SMNVEV (reference sequence). CDR3 length equals 13 residues.

V usage is TRBV27 and J usage is TRBJ2-7, with D tentatively TRBD1 (6 bases). The sequence derives from a woman between 50 and 59 years old who had been exposed to COVID-19. Sequencing was done on a sample of PBMCs or T cells enriched from blood (not recorded which). The CDR3 coding sequence is TGTGCCAGCAGTTTTGGACAGTATTACGAGCAGTACTTC. As protein: CASSFGQYYEQYF.